One T cell receptor beta chain is described in this entry. The antigen remains undetermined. This record comes from a study of CD8+ T cells in alopecia areata. The overall study: Treated patients took oral tofacitinib at 5 to 10 mg twice daily. Tofacitinib therapy lasting 6 to 18 months was followed by 6 months off drug.

Extracted RNA was reverse transcribed into cDNA, the sequencing template. Sequencing used immunoSEQ multiplex PCR; TCRdb keeps in-frame clones, though not all of them. The profile shows some 120,000 clones, 58% of them singletons. Overall study findings and caveats: Normal scalp had lower clonality than lesional scalp, with alopecia totalis/universalis lesions showing this most strongly. Resident alphabeta T cells of normal skin are also sequenced in scalp samples.

CDR3 size: 16 residues. V was trimmed by 1 base and J by 1 base, leaving 13 bases between them. The germline V gene has CDR1 SGHNT and CDR2 YENEEA. This clonotype was sampled from a human donor with alopecia areata. The chain links TRBV11-3 to TRBJ2-5; possible D gene TRBD1, 5 bases. Sequencing used CD4+ T cells sorted from blood, obtained at week 0. The CDR3 loop reads CASSLGLQGSQETQYF. The CDR3, as DNA: TGTGCCAGCAGCTTAGGACTTCAGGGTAGCCAAGAGACCCAGTACTTC.